This entry lists 2 T cell receptor beta chains sequenced from one sample in a study of cytomegalovirus exposure and HLA in healthy donors. The PCR ran on 60 Vbeta and 13 Jbeta primers. The method was immunoSEQ multiplex PCR; TCRdb's version includes in-frame clones alone and lacks a portion of them. The sample holds about 160,000 clones, over 75% seen once. The sequencing input was PBMCs. The receptors shown here come from a woman aged 18-29 years in good health and CMV-seronegative.

This chain connects TRBV5-3 to TRBJ1-1; no definite D call. TRBV5-3 is placed among ORFs of uncertain function. This CDR3 has 14 amino acids. Deletions cut 0 bases from V and 2 bases from J, with 8 bases between. The CDR3 DNA sequence: TGTGCCAGAAGCTTGGGCAGTGCTAACACTGAAGCTTTCTTT. Its protein is CARSLGSANTEAFF.

The chain is built from TRBV2 and TRBJ2-5; D might be TRBD1 (6 bases). V was trimmed by 10 bases and J by 5 bases, leaving 17 bases between them. The germline gives CDR1 SNHLY, CDR2 FYNNEI. The CDR3 is 13 residues long. CDR3 DNA sequence: TGTGCCACCTTCACCACAGGGCGGGAGACCCAGTACTTC. It is translated as CATFTTGRETQYF.